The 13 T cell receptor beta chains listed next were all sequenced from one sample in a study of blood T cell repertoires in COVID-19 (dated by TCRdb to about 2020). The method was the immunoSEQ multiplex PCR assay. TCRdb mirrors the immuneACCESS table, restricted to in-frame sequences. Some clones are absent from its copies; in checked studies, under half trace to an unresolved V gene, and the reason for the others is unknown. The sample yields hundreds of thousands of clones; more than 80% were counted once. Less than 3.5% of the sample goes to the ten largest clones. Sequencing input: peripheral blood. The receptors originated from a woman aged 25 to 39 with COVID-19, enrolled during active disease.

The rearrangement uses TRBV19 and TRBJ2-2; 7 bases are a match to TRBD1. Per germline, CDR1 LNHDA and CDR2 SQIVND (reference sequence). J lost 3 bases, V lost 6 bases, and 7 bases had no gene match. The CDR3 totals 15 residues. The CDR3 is CASRPDRDYTGELFF. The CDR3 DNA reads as TGTGCCAGTAGACCAGACAGGGATTACACCGGGGAGCTGTTTTTT. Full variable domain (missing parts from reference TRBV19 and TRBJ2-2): DGGITQSPKYLFRKEGQNVTLSCEQNLNHDAMYWYRQDPGQGLRLIYYSQIVNDFQKGDIAEGYSVSREKKESFPLTVTSAQKNPTAFYLCASRPDRDYTGELFFGEGSRLTVL.

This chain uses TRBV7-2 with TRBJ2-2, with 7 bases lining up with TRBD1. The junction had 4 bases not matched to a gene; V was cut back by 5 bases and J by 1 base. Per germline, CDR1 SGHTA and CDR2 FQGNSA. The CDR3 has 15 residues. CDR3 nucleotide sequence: TGTGCCAGCAGCCAGGGACAGAGGAACACCGGGGAGCTGTTTTTT. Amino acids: CASSQGQRNTGELFF.

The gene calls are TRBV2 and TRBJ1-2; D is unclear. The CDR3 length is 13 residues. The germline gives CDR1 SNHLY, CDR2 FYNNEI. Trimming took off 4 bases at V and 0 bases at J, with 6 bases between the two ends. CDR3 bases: TGTGCCAGCAGTGGCGGGGCTAACTATGGCTACACCTTC. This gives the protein CASSGGANYGYTF. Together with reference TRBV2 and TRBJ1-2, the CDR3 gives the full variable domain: EPEVTQTPSHQVTQMGQEVILRCVPISNHLYFYWYRQILGQKVEFLVSFYNNEISEKSEIFDDQFSVERPDGSNFTLKIRSTKLEDSAMYFCASSGGANYGYTFGSGTRLTVV.

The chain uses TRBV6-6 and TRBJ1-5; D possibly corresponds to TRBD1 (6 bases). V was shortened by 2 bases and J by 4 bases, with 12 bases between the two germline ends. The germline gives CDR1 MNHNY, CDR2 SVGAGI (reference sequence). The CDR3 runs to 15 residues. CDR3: CASSYAGAWNQPQHF. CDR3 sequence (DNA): TGTGCCAGCAGTTACGCGGGGGCCTGGAATCAGCCCCAGCATTTT.

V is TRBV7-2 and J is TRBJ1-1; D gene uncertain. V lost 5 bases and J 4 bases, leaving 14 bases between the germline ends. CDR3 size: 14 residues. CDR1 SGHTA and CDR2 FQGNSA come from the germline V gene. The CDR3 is CASSLRPRGTEAFF. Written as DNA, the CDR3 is TGTGCCAGCAGCCTACGCCCCCGGGGCACTGAAGCTTTCTTT.

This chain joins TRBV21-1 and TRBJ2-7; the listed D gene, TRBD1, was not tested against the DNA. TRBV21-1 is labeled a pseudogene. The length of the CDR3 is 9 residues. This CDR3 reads CASRWQQYV. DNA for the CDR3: TGTGCCAGCAGGTGGCAGCAGTACGTC.

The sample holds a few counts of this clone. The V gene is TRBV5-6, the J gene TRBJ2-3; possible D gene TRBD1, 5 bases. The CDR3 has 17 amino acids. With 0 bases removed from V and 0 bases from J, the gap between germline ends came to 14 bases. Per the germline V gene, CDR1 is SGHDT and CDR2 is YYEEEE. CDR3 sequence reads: CASSLVRGSLSTDTQYF. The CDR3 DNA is TGTGCCAGCAGCTTGGTTAGGGGTAGCCTTAGCACAGATACGCAGTATTTT.

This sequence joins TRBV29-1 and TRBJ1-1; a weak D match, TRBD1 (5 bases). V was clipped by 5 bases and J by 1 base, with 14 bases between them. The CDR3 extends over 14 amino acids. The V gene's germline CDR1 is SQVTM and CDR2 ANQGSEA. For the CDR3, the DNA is TGCAGCGTTTCCAGGGCCACAAAGAACACTGAAGCTTTCTTT. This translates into CSVSRATKNTEAFF.

For the CDR3, the DNA is TGTGCCAGCTCACCCACGACAGGGGTCTCCTACGAGCAGTACTTC. Its protein product is CASSPTTGVSYEQYF. The rearrangement joins TRBV18 to TRBJ2-7, with 8 bases matching TRBD1. This CDR3 has 15 residues. With 3 bases clipped from V and 0 bases from J, the junction kept 4 bases outside the gene matches. CDR1 and CDR2 from the germline V gene are KGHSH and LQKENI.

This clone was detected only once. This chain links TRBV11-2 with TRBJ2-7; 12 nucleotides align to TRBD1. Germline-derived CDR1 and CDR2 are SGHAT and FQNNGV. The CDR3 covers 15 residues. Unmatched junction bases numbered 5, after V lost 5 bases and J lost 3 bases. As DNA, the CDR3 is TGTGCCAGCAGCGACCGGGACAGGGGGCTCTACGAGCAGTACTTC. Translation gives CASSDRDRGLYEQYF.

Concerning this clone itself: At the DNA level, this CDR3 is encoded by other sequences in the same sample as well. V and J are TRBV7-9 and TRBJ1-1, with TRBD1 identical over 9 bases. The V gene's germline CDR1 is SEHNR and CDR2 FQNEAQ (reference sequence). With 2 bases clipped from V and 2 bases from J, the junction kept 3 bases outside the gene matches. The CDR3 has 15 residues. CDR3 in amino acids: CASSLWGQGNTEAFF. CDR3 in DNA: TGTGCCAGCAGCTTATGGGGACAGGGTAACACTGAAGCTTTCTTT.

CDR3 loop: CAISEEGRGDGYTF. The CDR3 DNA follows: TGTGCCATCAGTGAGGAGGGCAGGGGAGACGGCTACACCTTC. J is TRBJ1-2 and V is TRBV10-3; weak D call: TRBD1 (6 bases). CDR1 is ENHRY, CDR2 SYGVKD, per germline. The CDR3 covers 14 residues. V dropped 2 bases and J dropped 8 bases, with 15 bases sitting between them.

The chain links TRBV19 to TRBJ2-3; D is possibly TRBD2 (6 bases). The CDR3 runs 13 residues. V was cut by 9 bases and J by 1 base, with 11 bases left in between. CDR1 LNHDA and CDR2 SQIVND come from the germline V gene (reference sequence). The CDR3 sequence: CASAGSGTDTQYF. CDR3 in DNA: TGTGCCAGCGCCGGGAGCGGCACAGATACGCAGTATTTT.